This T cell receptor beta chain was sequenced in a study of T-cell memory formation after mild COVID-19. Study results and limitations: Most CD4+ clones that shrank were in CM and EM, while CD8+ ones turned up in EMRA. Contracting clones from day 15 to 85 showed balanced CD4/CD8; later expanders favored CD4+.

Germline loops: CDR1 KGHSH, CDR2 LQKENI. The V end lost 4 bases, the J end lost 4 bases, and 9 bases lay between the germline ends. This CDR3 is 13 amino acids long. TCRdb ran MiXCR on the 5' RACE reads and lists one entry per CDR3 protein. The sample records hundreds of thousands of distinct CDR3 sequences, about 20% being singletons. This clonotype appeared once. Antigen specificity is unknown. The material sequenced was PBMCs or a T cell subset sorted from them (not recorded which). The chain combines TRBV18 with TRBJ2-3; D assignment may be TRBD1 or TRBD2 (5 bases each). This receptor was obtained from an adult woman who had mild COVID-19 (a few samples of this study predate the infection). Cell type and time point are not known. The CDR3, as DNA: TGTGCCAGCTCACTTGGGACCCCAGATACGCAGTATTTT. This sequence encodes CASSLGTPDTQYF.